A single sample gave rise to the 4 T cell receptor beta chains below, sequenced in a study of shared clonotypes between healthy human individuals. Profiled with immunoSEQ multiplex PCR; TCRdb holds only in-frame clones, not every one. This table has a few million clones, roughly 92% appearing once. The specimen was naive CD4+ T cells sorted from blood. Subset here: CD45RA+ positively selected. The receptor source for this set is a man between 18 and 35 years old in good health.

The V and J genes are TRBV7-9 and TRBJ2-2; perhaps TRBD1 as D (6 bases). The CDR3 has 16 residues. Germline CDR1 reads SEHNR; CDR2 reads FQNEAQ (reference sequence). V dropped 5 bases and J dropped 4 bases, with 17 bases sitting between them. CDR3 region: CASSRASGASTGELFF. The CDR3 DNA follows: TGTGCCAGCAGCCGGGCCTCAGGGGCCTCCACCGGGGAGCTGTTTTTT.

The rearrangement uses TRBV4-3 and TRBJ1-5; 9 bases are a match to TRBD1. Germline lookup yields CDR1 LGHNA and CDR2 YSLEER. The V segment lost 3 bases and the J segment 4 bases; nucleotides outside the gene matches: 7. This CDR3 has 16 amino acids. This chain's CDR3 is CASSHEQGARNQPQHF. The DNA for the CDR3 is TGCGCCAGCAGCCATGAACAGGGGGCGCGAAATCAGCCCCAGCATTTT.

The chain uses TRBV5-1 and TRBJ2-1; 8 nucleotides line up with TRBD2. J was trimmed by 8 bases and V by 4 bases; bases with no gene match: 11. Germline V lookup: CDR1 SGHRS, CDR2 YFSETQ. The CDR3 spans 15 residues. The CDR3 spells CASSMTVAGSDEQFF. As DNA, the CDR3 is TGCGCCAGCAGCATGACAGTAGCGGGATCGGATGAGCAGTTCTTC.

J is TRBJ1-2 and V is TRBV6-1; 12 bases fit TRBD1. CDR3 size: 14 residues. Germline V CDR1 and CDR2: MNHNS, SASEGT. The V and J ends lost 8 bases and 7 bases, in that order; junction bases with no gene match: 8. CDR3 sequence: CASLYGTGGFGYTF. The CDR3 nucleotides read TGTGCCAGCCTATACGGGACAGGGGGCTTTGGCTACACCTTC.